The rows below give T cell receptor beta chains drawn from one sample of a study of T-cell reconstitution after alpha-beta-depleted transplantation in children. One entry per CDR3 protein, called by TCRdb with MiXCR from the PCR reads. Of 600,000 to 700,000 distinct CDR3 sequences listed, roughly 14% were seen once; the top ten hold 0.65% to 0.9%. Sequenced material: PBMCs, taken before TCRalphabeta/CD19-depleted stem cell transplant. These receptors were taken from a girl aged 2-15 years with congenital amegakaryocytic thrombocytopenia, due to receive a stem cell transplant. Both conserved end residues are part of each CDR3. A D gene is named only where the DNA matches it firmly. A clone size is listed for some rows: how often the clone was seen (once, few, many), or a class if it is expanded.

d_call	clone_size	j_call	v_call	cdr3_nt	cdr3_aa
NA	few	TRBJ2-1	TRBV28	TGTGCCAGCAGTTTTCTAGCGCCCGCCAATGAGCAGTTCTTC	CASSFLAPANEQFF
NA	NA	TRBJ1-4	TRBV7-9	TGTGCCAGCTCAGGGGATAATGAGGGTCTGTTTTTT	CASSGDNEGLFF
NA	many	TRBJ2-4	TRBV5-4	TGTGCCAGCAGCCACCGGGGAGCCAAAAACATTCAGTACTTC	CASSHRGAKNIQYF
NA	many	TRBJ2-3	TRBV15	TGTGCCACCAGCAGAGATACTCTCACAGATACGCAGTATTTT	CATSRDTLTDTQYF
NA	many	TRBJ2-7	TRBV4-1	TGCGCCAGCAGCCAAGTACAGCGTATGAGCTACGAGCAGTACTTC	CASSQVQRMSYEQYF
NA	NA	TRBJ2-5	TRBV21-1	TGTGCCGCCCCTGCAACCCAGTACTTC	CAAPATQYF
NA	NA	TRBJ2-2	TRBV28	TGTGGTTGTGGGCGTAACACCGGGGAGCTGTTTTTT	CGCGRNTGELFF
NA	few	TRBJ2-1	TRBV6-1	TGTGCCAGCAGCCGCCGGGAAGGTGATGAGCAGTTCTTC	CASSRREGDEQFF
NA	many	TRBJ2-5	TRBV29-1	TGCAGCGTCGCCCAGACTAGTGACCAAGAGACCCAGTACTTC	CSVAQTSDQETQYF
NA	many	TRBJ2-5	TRBV20-1	TGCAGTGTTGCTGCCATCGGTAGGGATGAGACCCAGTACTTC	CSVAAIGRDETQYF
TRBD1	NA	TRBJ2-5	TRBV10-1	TGCGCCAGCAGCCCAAGTCCCGGGACAGGGGCATTAGAAGAGACCCAGTACTTC	CASSPSPGTGALEETQYF
TRBD1	many	TRBJ2-5	TRBV10-3	TGTGCCACCGGTACGCAGGGGGCTGAGACCCAGTACTTC	CATGTQGAETQYF
TRBD1	many	TRBJ2-1	TRBV7-7	TGTGCCAGCAGCTTCTTCACCACCGGGACAGGGGCTACTAGTTACTACAATGAGCAGTTCTTC	CASSFFTTGTGATSYYNEQFF
NA	NA	TRBJ2-1	TRBV9	TGTGCCAGCAATAAGGGGTGGAATGAGCAGTTCTTC	CASNKGWNEQFF
NA	many	TRBJ1-3	TRBV18	TGTGCCAGCTCACCTAAGACAACAGGAGGCTCTGGAAACACCATATATTTT	CASSPKTTGGSGNTIYF
TRBD2	many	TRBJ2-7	TRBV19	TGTGCCAGTAGCGATCTAGCGGGAGGTTACAACGAGCAGTACTTC	CASSDLAGGYNEQYF
NA	few	TRBJ2-1	TRBV10-3	TGTGCCATCAGCCAGGGGAGGGTGACCGATGAGCAGTTCTTC	CAISQGRVTDEQFF
NA	NA	TRBJ2-1	TRBV4-1	TGCGCCAGCAGCCGACGAAACTCGTTTACCTCCTACAATGAGCAGTTCTTC	CASSRRNSFTSYNEQFF
TRBD2	many	TRBJ2-1	TRBV20-1	TGCAGTGCTAGAGAGAGTGGACTAGCGGGAGGGTACAATGAGCAGTTCTTC	CSARESGLAGGYNEQFF
TRBD2	many	TRBJ2-7	TRBV20-1	TGCAGTGCTCATGATGCCCTAGCGGGAGTCTACGAGCAGTACTTC	CSAHDALAGVYEQYF
NA	many	TRBJ1-2	TRBV9	TGTGCCAGCAGCGTAGGGGGGACTACTGGCTACACCTTC	CASSVGGTTGYTF
NA	many	TRBJ2-1	TRBV5-5	TGTGCCAGCAGCTTGGTACCTAGCGATGAGCAGTTCTTC	CASSLVPSDEQFF
NA	NA	TRBJ2-7	TRBV3-1	TGTGCCAGCCAACAGGGACCTCACTCCTACGAGCAGTACTTC	CASQQGPHSYEQYF
TRBD2	NA	TRBJ2-1	TRBV11-2	TGTGCCAGCACGGACCTAGCGGGTTCCTACAATGAGCAGTTCTTC	CASTDLAGSYNEQFF
NA	many	TRBJ1-1	TRBV5-1	TGCGCCAGCAGCCCCGACGGAGAGTTCATGAACACTGAAGCTTTCTTT	CASSPDGEFMNTEAFF
TRBD1	many	TRBJ2-1	TRBV5-1	TGCGCCAGCAGCTTTACAGGGGGACCCTACAATGAGCAGTTCTTC	CASSFTGGPYNEQFF
NA	many	TRBJ2-1	TRBV15	TGTGCCACCAGCAGAGATGGTCCCGACAGACGAAATGAGCAGTTCTTC	CATSRDGPDRRNEQFF
NA	NA	TRBJ2-1	TRBV29-1	TGCAGCGCCCGAGCGCCGTACAGCTCCTACAATGAGCAGTTCTTC	CSARAPYSSYNEQFF
NA	few	TRBJ2-5	TRBV7-7	TGTGCCAGCAGCCCCCTTCTAGGGGGGCAAGAGACCCAGTACTTC	CASSPLLGGQETQYF
NA	few	TRBJ1-1	TRBV5-1	TGCGCCAGCCACCCGGGACCCAATCAAGCTGGTGAAGCTTTCTTT	CASHPGPNQAGEAFF
NA	NA	TRBJ2-1	TRBV12-3/TRBV12-4	TGTGCCAGCAGTTTTGCCGTGTTCGGGCTTAGTAGGAGGACCAATGAGCAGTTCTTC	CASSFAVFGLSRRTNEQFF
NA	many	TRBJ1-1	TRBV29-1	TGCAGCGTTGTTTCCGGGTCTGAAGCTTTCTTT	CSVVSGSEAFF
NA	once	TRBJ2-7	TRBV4-1	TGCGCCAGCAGCCCAACCACAATAACCCAGGGCCACGAGCAGTACTTC	CASSPTTITQGHEQYF
TRBD2	many	TRBJ2-3	TRBV5-1	TGCGCCAGCAGCCCCGGACTCTTAACGCCTGCTAGCGGGAGATGGGATACGCAGTATTTT	CASSPGLLTPASGRWDTQYF
NA	many	TRBJ2-3	TRBV12-3/TRBV12-4	TGTGCCAGCAGTTCCCTGACAGGCCCCAGCACAGATACGCAGTATTTT	CASSSLTGPSTDTQYF
TRBD1	NA	TRBJ2-5	TRBV7-9	TGTGCCAGCACCCACGGGACAGGGGTTGAGGAGACCCAGTACTTC	CASTHGTGVEETQYF